Listed here is a single T cell receptor (beta chain). The data derive from a study of control samples from healthy donors and cancer patients. Sequencing was performed with immunoSEQ multiplex PCR; in TCRdb, only in-frame clones are kept and a portion is missing. The sample shows 100,000 to 150,000 clones, approximately 92% of them seen only once. This clonotype was obtained from a man at least 80 years old with head and neck cancer. Sequenced input: PBMCs.

In DNA, the CDR3 is TGTGCCAGCAGCCCTGGACAGGGGGACACCGGGGAGCTGTTTTTT. As protein: CASSPGQGDTGELFF. This rearrangement joins TRBV11-3 to TRBJ2-2; 10 bases are a match to TRBD1. This CDR3 comprises 15 residues. V was clipped by 5 bases and J by 3 bases; unmatched bases: 3. Germline CDR1 reads SGHNT; CDR2 reads YENEEA. The full variable domain, with the rest looked up from reference TRBV11-3 and TRBJ2-2, is EAGVVQSPRYKIIEKKQPVAFWCNPISGHNTLYWYLQNLGQGPELLIRYENEEAVDDSQLPKDRFSAERLKGVDSTLKIQPAELGDSAVYLCASSPGQGDTGELFFGEGSRLTVL.